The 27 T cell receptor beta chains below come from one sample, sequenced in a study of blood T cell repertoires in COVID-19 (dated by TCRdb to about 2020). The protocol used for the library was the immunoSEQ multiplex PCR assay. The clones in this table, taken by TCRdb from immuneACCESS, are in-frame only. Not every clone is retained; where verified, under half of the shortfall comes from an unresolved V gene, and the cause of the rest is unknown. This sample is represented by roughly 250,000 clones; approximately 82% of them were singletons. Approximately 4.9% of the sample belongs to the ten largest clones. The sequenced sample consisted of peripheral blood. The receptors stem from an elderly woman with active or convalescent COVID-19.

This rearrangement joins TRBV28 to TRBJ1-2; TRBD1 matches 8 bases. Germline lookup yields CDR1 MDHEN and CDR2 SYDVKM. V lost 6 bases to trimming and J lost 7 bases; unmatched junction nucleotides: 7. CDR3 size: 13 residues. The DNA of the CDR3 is TGTGCCAGCAGAAACCCGGGACAGGTTGGCTACACCTTC. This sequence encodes CASRNPGQVGYTF.

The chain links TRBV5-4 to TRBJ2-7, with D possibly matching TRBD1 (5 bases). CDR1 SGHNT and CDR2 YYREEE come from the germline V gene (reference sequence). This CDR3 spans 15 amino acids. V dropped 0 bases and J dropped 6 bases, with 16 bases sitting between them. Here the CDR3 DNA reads TGTGCCAGCAGCTTGGAACAGGACAACTACGTCGAGCAGTACTTC. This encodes CASSLEQDNYVEQYF.

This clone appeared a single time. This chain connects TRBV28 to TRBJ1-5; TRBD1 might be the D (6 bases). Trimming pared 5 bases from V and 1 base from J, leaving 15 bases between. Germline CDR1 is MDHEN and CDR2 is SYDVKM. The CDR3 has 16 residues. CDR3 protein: CASSLLRGTSNQPQHF. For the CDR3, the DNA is TGTGCCAGCAGTCTTCTGCGGGGGACAAGCAATCAGCCCCAGCATTTT.

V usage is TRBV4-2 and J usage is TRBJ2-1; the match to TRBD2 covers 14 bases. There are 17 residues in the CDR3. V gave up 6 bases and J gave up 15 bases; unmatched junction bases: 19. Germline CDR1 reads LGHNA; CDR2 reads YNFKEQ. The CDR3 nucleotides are TGTGCCAGCAGTGAGAGACACGCCTCGGGACTAGCGGGAGACGCGTTCTTC. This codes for CASSERHASGLAGDAFF.

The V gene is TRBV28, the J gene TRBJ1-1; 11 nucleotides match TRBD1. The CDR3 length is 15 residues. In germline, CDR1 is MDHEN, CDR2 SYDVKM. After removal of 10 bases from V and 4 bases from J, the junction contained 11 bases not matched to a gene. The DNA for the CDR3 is TGTGCCACCCTAATCAGGACAGGGGGCTCCACTGAAGCTTTCTTT. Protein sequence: CATLIRTGGSTEAFF.

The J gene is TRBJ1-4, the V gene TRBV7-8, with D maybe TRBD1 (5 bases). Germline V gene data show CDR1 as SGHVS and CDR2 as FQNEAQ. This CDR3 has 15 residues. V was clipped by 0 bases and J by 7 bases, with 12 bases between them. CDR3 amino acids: CASSLAWQGGEKLFF. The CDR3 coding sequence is TGTGCCAGCAGCTTAGCATGGCAGGGCGGTGAAAAACTGTTTTTT.

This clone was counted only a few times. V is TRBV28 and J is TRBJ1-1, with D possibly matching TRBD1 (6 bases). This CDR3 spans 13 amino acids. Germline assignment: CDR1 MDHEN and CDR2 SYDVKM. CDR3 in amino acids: CATREQGGPEAFF. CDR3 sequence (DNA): TGTGCGACAAGGGAACAGGGAGGGCCTGAAGCTTTCTTT.

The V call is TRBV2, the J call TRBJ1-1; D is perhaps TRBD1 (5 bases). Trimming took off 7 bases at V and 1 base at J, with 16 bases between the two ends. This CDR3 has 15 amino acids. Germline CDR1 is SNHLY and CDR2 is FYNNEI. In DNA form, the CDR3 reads TGTGCCAGCATAGTAGGGGCAGGGCCGAACACTGAAGCTTTCTTT. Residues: CASIVGAGPNTEAFF.

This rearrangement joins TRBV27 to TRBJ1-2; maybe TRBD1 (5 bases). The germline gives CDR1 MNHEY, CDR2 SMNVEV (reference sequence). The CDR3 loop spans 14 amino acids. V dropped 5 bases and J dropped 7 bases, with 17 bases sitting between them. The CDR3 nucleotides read TGTGCCAGCAGTCTCGTCGGGCAGGGTGGTGGCTACACCTTC. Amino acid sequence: CASSLVGQGGGYTF.

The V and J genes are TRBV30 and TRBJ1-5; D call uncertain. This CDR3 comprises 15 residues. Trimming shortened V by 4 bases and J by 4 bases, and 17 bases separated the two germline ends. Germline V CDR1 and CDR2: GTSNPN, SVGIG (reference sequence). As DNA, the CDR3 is TGTGCCTGGACCCTAGGAGGGCAGTCTAATCAGCCCCAGCATTTT. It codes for CAWTLGGQSNQPQHF.

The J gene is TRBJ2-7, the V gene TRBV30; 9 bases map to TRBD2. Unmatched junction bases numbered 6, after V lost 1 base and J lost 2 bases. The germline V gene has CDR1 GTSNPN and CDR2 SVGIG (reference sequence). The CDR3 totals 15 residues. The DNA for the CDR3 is TGTGCCTGGAGTGGTACTAGCGGGTCGACCTACGAGCAGTACTTC. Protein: CAWSGTSGSTYEQYF.

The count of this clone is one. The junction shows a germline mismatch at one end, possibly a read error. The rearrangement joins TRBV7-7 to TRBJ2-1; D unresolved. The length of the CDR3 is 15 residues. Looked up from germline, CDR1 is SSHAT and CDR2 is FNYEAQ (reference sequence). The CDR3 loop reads CASSLDVVHYNEQFF. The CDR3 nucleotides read TGTGCTAGCAGCTTAGATGTCGTACACTACAATGAGCAGTTCTTC.

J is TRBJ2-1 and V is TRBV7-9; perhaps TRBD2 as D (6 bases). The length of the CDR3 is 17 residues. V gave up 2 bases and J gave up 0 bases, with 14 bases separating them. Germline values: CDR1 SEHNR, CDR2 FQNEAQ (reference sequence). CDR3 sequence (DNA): TGTGCCAGCAGCTTACTTGGGGGGAAAAGCTCCTACAATGAGCAGTTCTTC. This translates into CASSLLGGKSSYNEQFF.

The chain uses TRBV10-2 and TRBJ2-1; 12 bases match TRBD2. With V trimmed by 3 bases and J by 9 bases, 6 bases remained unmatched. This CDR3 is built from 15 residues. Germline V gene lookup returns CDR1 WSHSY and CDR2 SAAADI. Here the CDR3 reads CASSEALAGGPEQFF. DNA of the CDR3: TGCGCCAGCAGTGAAGCCCTAGCGGGAGGGCCTGAGCAGTTCTTC.

The CDR3 bases are TGTGCCAGCAGTTACTCGCGACAGGAGACCCAGTACTTC. It translates to CASSYSRQETQYF. V and J are TRBV6-5 and TRBJ2-5; a weak D match, TRBD1 (5 bases). Trimming took 0 bases from V and 5 from J, leaving 7 bases between them. Germline assignment: CDR1 MNHEY and CDR2 SVGAGI. The length of the CDR3 is 13 residues.

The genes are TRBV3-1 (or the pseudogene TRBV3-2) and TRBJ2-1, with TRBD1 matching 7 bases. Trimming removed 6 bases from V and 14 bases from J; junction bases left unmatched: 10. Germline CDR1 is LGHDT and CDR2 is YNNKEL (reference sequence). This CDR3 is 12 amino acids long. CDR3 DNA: TGTGCCAGCAGTCACAGACAGGGACGGGAGTTCTTC. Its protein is CASSHRQGREFF.

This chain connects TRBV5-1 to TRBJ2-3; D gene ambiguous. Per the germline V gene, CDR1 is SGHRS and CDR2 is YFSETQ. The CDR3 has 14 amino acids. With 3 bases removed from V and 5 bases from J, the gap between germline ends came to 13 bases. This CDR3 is CASSSIDSEDTQYF. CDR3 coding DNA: TGCGCCAGCAGCTCCATTGACTCGGAAGATACGCAGTATTTT.

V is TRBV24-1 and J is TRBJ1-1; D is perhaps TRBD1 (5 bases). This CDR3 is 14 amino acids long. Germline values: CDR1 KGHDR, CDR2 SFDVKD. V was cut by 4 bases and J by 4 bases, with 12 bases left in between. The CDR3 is CATSDSRVPTEAFF. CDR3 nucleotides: TGTGCCACCAGTGACTCCAGGGTGCCCACTGAAGCTTTCTTT.

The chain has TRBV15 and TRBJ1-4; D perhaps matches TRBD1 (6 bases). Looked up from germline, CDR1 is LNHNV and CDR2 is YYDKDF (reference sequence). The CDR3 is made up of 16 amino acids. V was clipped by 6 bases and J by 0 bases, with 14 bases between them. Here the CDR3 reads CATSTFKGATNEKLFF. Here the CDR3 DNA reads TGTGCCACCAGTACCTTTAAGGGGGCAACTAATGAAAAACTGTTTTTT.

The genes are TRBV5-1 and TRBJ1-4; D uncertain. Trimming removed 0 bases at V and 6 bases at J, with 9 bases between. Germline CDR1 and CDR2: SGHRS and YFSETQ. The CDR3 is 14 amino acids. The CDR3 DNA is TGCGCCAGCAGCTTGGGGCAGCTAGATGAAAAACTGTTTTTT. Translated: CASSLGQLDEKLFF.

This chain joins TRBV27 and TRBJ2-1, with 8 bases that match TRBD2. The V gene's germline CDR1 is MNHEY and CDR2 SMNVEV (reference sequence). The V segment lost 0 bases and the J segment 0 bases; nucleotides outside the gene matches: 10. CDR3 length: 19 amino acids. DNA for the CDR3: TGTGCCAGCAGTTTATCAGTAGCGGGGCAATCTATCTCCTACAATGAGCAGTTCTTC. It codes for CASSLSVAGQSISYNEQFF.

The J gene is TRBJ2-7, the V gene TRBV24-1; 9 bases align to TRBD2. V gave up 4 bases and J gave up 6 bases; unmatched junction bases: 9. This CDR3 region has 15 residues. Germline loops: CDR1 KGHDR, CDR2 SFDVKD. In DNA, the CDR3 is TGTGCCACCAGTGACCCTAGGACTAGCGCCTCCGAGCAGTACTTC. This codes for CATSDPRTSASEQYF.

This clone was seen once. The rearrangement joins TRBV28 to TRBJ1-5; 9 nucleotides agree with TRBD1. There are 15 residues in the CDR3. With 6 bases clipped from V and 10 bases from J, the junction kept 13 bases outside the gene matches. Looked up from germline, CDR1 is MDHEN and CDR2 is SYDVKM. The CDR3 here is CASSPGDRAPFPQHF. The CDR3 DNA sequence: TGTGCCAGCAGCCCAGGGGACAGGGCCCCTTTTCCCCAGCATTTT. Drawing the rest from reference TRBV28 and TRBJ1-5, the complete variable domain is DVKVTQSSRYLVKRTGEKVFLECVQDMDHENMFWYRQDPGLGLRLIYFSYDVKMKEKGDIPEGYSVSREKKERFSLILESASTNQTSMYLCASSPGDRAPFPQHFGDGTRLSIL.

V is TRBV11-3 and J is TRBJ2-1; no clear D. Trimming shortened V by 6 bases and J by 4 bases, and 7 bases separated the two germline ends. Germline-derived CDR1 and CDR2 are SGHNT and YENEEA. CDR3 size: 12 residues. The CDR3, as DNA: TGTGCCAGCAGTGGAGAATACAATGAGCAGTTCTTC. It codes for CASSGEYNEQFF.

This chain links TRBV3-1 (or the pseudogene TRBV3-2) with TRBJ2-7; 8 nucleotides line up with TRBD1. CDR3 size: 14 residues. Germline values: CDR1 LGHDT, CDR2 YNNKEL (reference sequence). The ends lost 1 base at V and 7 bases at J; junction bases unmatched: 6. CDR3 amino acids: CASSQGQGRMEQYF. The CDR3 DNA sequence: TGTGCCAGCAGCCAAGGACAGGGGAGGATGGAGCAGTACTTC.

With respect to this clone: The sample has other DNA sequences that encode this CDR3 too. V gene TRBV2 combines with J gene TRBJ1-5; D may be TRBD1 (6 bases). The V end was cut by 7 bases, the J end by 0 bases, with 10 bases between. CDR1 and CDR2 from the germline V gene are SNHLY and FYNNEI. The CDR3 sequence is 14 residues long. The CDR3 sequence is CASTGQTSNQPQHF. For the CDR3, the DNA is TGTGCCAGCACTGGACAGACTAGCAATCAGCCCCAGCATTTT.

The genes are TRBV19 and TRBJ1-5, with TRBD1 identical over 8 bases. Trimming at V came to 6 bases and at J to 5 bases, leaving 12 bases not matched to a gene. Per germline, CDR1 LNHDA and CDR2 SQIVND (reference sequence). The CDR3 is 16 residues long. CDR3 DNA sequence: TGTGCCAGTAGCCTCGGACAGGGAAGGGGTGATCAGCCCCAGCATTTT. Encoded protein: CASSLGQGRGDQPQHF.